The present TCR beta chain was sequenced within a study of shared clonotypes between healthy human individuals. Study background: CD4 naive and memory got three plates each, CD8 naive two, CD8 memory one.

Sequencing used immunoSEQ multiplex PCR; TCRdb keeps in-frame clones, though not all of them. This sample carries a few million clones, just under 95% of them seen once, and the ten largest clones take approximately 0.4%. Germline V gene data show CDR1 as SGHRS and CDR2 as YFSETQ. Trimming cost V 0 bases and J 4 bases; bases outside gene matches: 4. The CDR3 loop spans 16 amino acids. This TCR derives from a man younger than 35 in good health. Some clones in this sample may be carry-over from other donors' samples. The sequencing sample was made of naive CD4+ T cells from PBMCs. Regarding subset: CD45RA+ positively selected. The chain has TRBV5-1 and TRBJ2-3; 11 nucleotides line up with TRBD2. The CDR3 spells CASSLALAGVPDTQYF. The CDR3 bases are TGCGCCAGCAGCTTGGCACTAGCGGGAGTTCCAGATACGCAGTATTTT.